Listed here are 27 T cell receptor beta chains from one sample, sequenced in a study of PD-1 blockade in classical Hodgkin lymphoma. Time point specified: cycle 4 day 1 (C4D1), after around six weeks of nivolumab. Relapses following autologous stem cell transplantation were seen in all patients, with brentuximab vedotin exposure varying. Method: immunoSEQ multiplex PCR; TCRdb's copy keeps in-frame clones and lacks some. Of around 46,000 clones listed, nearly 90% are singletons. The material was peripheral blood mononuclear cells (PBMCs), obtained before the fourth cycle of nivolumab. These receptors came from a human donor with classical Hodgkin lymphoma.

The chain carries TRBV30 and TRBJ2-3, with no clear D. The germline V gene has CDR1 GTSNPN and CDR2 SVGIG (reference sequence). With 2 bases removed from V and 6 bases from J, the gap between germline ends came to 6 bases. CDR3 size: 11 residues. The DNA of the CDR3 is TGTGCCTGGAGTCTGGATGATACGCAGTATTTT. As protein: CAWSLDDTQYF.

CDR3 in DNA: TGTGCCAGCAGTTTTGTGGGACAGGGGGACTACGAGCAGTACTTC. This codes for CASSFVGQGDYEQYF. The rearrangement joins TRBV28 to TRBJ2-7, with 11 bases identical to TRBD1. The CDR3 has 15 residues. Germline V gene data show CDR1 as MDHEN and CDR2 as SYDVKM. Unmatched junction bases numbered 4, after V lost 3 bases and J lost 3 bases.

The chain recombines TRBV29-1 with TRBJ1-2; TRBD1 is a possible D gene (6 bases). Trimming removed 6 bases at V and 1 base at J, with 9 bases between. The CDR3 consists of 12 residues. Germline loops: CDR1 SQVTM, CDR2 ANQGSEA. The chain's CDR3 is CSVEQGNYGYTF. CDR3 nucleotides: TGCAGCGTGGAACAGGGTAACTATGGCTACACCTTC.

This clone has just one count. The chain has TRBV9 and TRBJ2-1; 10 bases line up with TRBD2. The CDR3 is made up of 15 amino acids. Germline CDR1 SGDLS, CDR2 YYNGEE. V trimming: 2 bases; J trimming: 3 bases; junction bases outside the gene matches: 2. The CDR3 loop reads CASSVTSGDYNEQFF. The CDR3, as DNA: TGTGCCAGCAGCGTCACTAGCGGGGACTACAATGAGCAGTTCTTC.

This chain links TRBV28 with TRBJ2-1, with D perhaps assigned TRBD1 or TRBD2 (5 bases each). With 3 bases removed from V and 12 bases from J, the gap between germline ends came to 12 bases. CDR3 length: 12 residues. Germline V lookup: CDR1 MDHEN, CDR2 SYDVKM. The CDR3 sequence: CASSFRQGPQFF. Here the CDR3 DNA reads TGTGCCAGCAGTTTTCGGCAGGGACCGCAGTTCTTC.

The rearrangement uses TRBV7-9 and TRBJ2-2; D is unresolved. CDR3 size: 16 residues. Between the trimmed V and J ends, which lost 3 bases and 9 bases, there was a span of 20 bases. CDR1 SEHNR and CDR2 FQNEAQ come from the germline V gene (reference sequence). The CDR3 is CASSLRWPPHPWELFF. Written as DNA, the CDR3 is TGTGCCAGCAGCTTGAGGTGGCCCCCCCACCCATGGGAGCTGTTTTTT.

The rearrangement uses TRBV4-1 and TRBJ2-3; 13 bases fit TRBD2. J was trimmed by 11 bases and V by 3 bases; bases with no gene match: 8. CDR3 length: 15 amino acids. CDR1 is MGHRA, CDR2 YSYEKL, per germline. Written as DNA, the CDR3 is TGCGCCAGCAGCCACCCCGGGACTAGCGGGAAAAAGCAGTATTTT. Translation gives CASSHPGTSGKKQYF.

Regarding this clone: A single base is all that separates this from a far larger clone, so a read error is likely. The sample holds other DNA sequences that translate to the same CDR3. V usage is TRBV6-1 and J usage is TRBJ2-7, with a possible D match to TRBD2 (5 bases). The V end was cut by 3 bases, the J end by 6 bases, with 15 bases between. The CDR3 runs 14 residues. In germline, CDR1 is MNHNS, CDR2 SASEGT. DNA for the CDR3: TGTGCCAGCAGTGAGTCGGGCCTAGCCACCGAGCAGTACTTC. Translating gives CASSESGLATEQYF.

V gene TRBV4-1 combines with J gene TRBJ1-4, with 7 nucleotides matching TRBD1. J gave up 0 bases and V 3 bases, and 4 bases lay outside the gene matches. Germline CDR1 MGHRA, CDR2 YSYEKL. This CDR3 has 16 amino acids. CDR3 sequence reads: CASSHRTGPTNEKLFF. The CDR3 DNA reads TGCGCCAGCAGCCATAGGACAGGACCAACTAATGAAAAACTGTTTTTT.

This clone was counted a few times. V usage is TRBV19 and J usage is TRBJ1-1, with no clear D. Germline CDR1 LNHDA, CDR2 SQIVND (reference sequence). V was trimmed by 4 bases and J by 2 bases, leaving 11 bases between them. This CDR3 has 14 amino acids. CDR3 bases: TGTGCCAGTAGTAAACAGATTTTCAACACTGAAGCTTTCTTT. It specifies CASSKQIFNTEAFF.

The chain joins TRBV27 to TRBJ2-7, with 9 nucleotides matching TRBD1. Germline trimming cut 5 bases from V and 1 base from J; bases unmatched to any gene: 6. CDR1 and CDR2 from the germline V gene are MNHEY and SMNVEV (reference sequence). The CDR3 has 15 amino acids. The CDR3 nucleotides are TGTGCCAGCAGTCCCCTCGGACAGGGGTCCTACGAGCAGTACTTC. Protein: CASSPLGQGSYEQYF.

The V call is TRBV7-8, the J call TRBJ2-2; D gene uncertain. Germline CDR1 and CDR2: SGHVS and FQNEAQ. The CDR3 spans 15 residues. Deletions cut 0 bases from V and 3 bases from J, with 8 bases between. DNA for the CDR3: TGTGCCAGCAGCTTAGCGCCCGGTCACACCGGGGAGCTGTTTTTT. Its translation: CASSLAPGHTGELFF.

The CDR3 region is CASSGSGTSGGYYNEQFF. The CDR3 nucleotides are TGTGCCAGCAGCGGCTCCGGGACTAGCGGGGGTTACTACAATGAGCAGTTCTTC. This sequence joins TRBV11-2 and TRBJ2-1; TRBD2 matches at 14 bases. The ends lost 5 bases at V and 3 bases at J; junction bases unmatched: 9. The CDR3 runs to 18 residues. Germline assignment: CDR1 SGHAT and CDR2 FQNNGV.

The rearrangement uses TRBV30 and TRBJ2-3, with 7 bases fitting TRBD1. The CDR3 has 15 amino acids. CDR1 GTSNPN and CDR2 SVGIG come from the germline V gene (reference sequence). Trimming took 4 bases from V and 3 from J; bases not matched to a gene: 10. The CDR3 DNA sequence: TGTGCCTGGATACGGACAGGAGTGGGGACAGATACGCAGTATTTT. It encodes CAWIRTGVGTDTQYF.

V usage is TRBV4-1 and J usage is TRBJ1-1, with D hard to call. This CDR3 contains 14 residues. V was trimmed by 1 base and J by 7 bases, leaving 13 bases between them. The germline V gene encodes CDR1 MGHRA and CDR2 YSYEKL. CDR3 sequence (DNA): TGCGCCAGCAGCCAAGCTGTCTCGGCGAATGAAGCTTTCTTT. This encodes CASSQAVSANEAFF.

As to this clone: Mismatch with germline at one junction end may stem from a read error. V usage is TRBV5-8 and J usage is TRBJ1-1, with D possibly matching TRBD1 (5 bases). The germline gives CDR1 SGHTS, CDR2 YDEGEE. This CDR3 is built from 15 residues. The DNA for the CDR3 is TGCGCCAGCAGCCATCACCAGGGAGGGAGTACTGAAGCTTTCTTT. Amino acid sequence: CASSHHQGGSTEAFF.

V and J are TRBV11-2 and TRBJ2-7, with 14 bases that match TRBD2. Germline CDR1 and CDR2: SGHAT and FQNNGV. Trimming cost V 5 bases and J 2 bases; bases outside gene matches: 8. The CDR3 sequence is 17 residues long. CDR3 loop: CASSPRLAGGEPYEQYF. CDR3 nucleotide sequence: TGTGCCAGCAGCCCCAGACTAGCGGGAGGGGAACCCTACGAGCAGTACTTC.

The chain combines TRBV13 with TRBJ2-7; D could derive from TRBD1 or TRBD2 (5 bases each). This CDR3 has 15 amino acids. V lost 0 bases and J 2 bases, leaving 11 bases between the germline ends. The germline gives CDR1 PRHDT, CDR2 FYEKMQ (reference sequence). The CDR3 coding sequence is TGTGCCAGCAGCTTAGGGACTGAGGGGCCCTACGAGCAGTACTTC. Translating gives CASSLGTEGPYEQYF.

The chain couples TRBV6-5 to TRBJ2-5; 7 bases fit TRBD2. The V gene's germline CDR1 is MNHEY and CDR2 SVGAGI. Unmatched junction bases numbered 6, after V lost 6 bases and J lost 2 bases. The CDR3 has 14 residues. The CDR3 spells CASRERDLQETQYF. The CDR3 nucleotides are TGTGCCAGCAGAGAGCGGGACTTACAAGAGACCCAGTACTTC.

CDR3 sequence (DNA): TGTGCCAGCAGCTTAACCGGGACAGGGGCCACTGAAGCTTTCTTT. As protein: CASSLTGTGATEAFF. The chain combines TRBV5-6 with TRBJ1-1; 10 positions match TRBD1. The CDR3 is made up of 15 amino acids. Trimming removed 2 bases from V and 4 bases from J; junction bases left unmatched: 5. Germline-derived CDR1 and CDR2 are SGHDT and YYEEEE.

The chain combines TRBV5-4 with TRBJ1-2, with 7 bases identical to TRBD1. The germline CDR1 and CDR2 sequences are SGHNT and YYREEE (reference sequence). The CDR3 runs 17 residues. Unmatched junction bases numbered 17, after V lost 4 bases and J lost 5 bases. The CDR3 sequence is CASSPTSWGGRGYGYTF. The CDR3 DNA reads as TGTGCCAGCAGCCCCACCTCGTGGGGGGGCAGGGGGTATGGCTACACCTTC.

V is TRBV7-9 and J is TRBJ2-7, with 9 bases that match TRBD1. The length of the CDR3 is 15 residues. V gave up 6 bases and J gave up 2 bases; unmatched junction bases: 8. Per germline, CDR1 SEHNR and CDR2 FQNEAQ (reference sequence). Written as DNA, the CDR3 is TGTGCCAGCAGTAATGAACAGGGGGCACCCTACGAGCAGTACTTC. Protein sequence: CASSNEQGAPYEQYF.

This clone was detected a few times. The genes are TRBV10-1 and TRBJ1-1; a weak D match, TRBD1 (5 bases). Trimming removed 2 bases at V and 10 bases at J, with 11 bases between. In germline, CDR1 is WNHNN, CDR2 SYGVQD (reference sequence). The CDR3 extends over 12 amino acids. CDR3 in DNA: TGCGCCAGCAGTGAGACCATAAGGGGAGCTTTCTTT. Protein: CASSETIRGAFF.

This chain joins TRBV29-1 and TRBJ1-2; possible D gene TRBD1, 5 bases. Germline assignment: CDR1 SQVTM and CDR2 ANQGSEA. The length of the CDR3 is 12 residues. V was pared by 7 bases and J by 4 bases, with 13 bases between. The CDR3 reads CSARQTFYGYTF. CDR3 coding DNA: TGCAGCGCCCGACAGACCTTCTATGGCTACACCTTC.

V is TRBV6-5 and J is TRBJ2-3; D possibly corresponds to TRBD2 (6 bases). This CDR3 is built from 16 residues. Germline V gene sequence: CDR1 MNHEY, CDR2 SVGAGI. V was cut by 0 bases and J by 2 bases, with 12 bases left in between. CDR3: CASSYSRLGTTDTQYF. The CDR3, as DNA: TGTGCCAGCAGTTACTCGCGACTAGGGACCACAGATACGCAGTATTTT.

CDR3 bases: TGTGCCAGCACCTATGGGGGCCCCGAAAACATTCAGTACTTC. The encoded protein is CASTYGGPENIQYF. The chain recombines TRBV5-4 with TRBJ2-4; a weak D match, TRBD1 (6 bases). V lost 6 bases to trimming and J lost 5 bases, with 15 bases between them. CDR1 is SGHNT, CDR2 YYREEE, per germline (reference sequence). There are 14 residues in the CDR3.

V and J are TRBV4-1 and TRBJ1-3, with unresolved D. The CDR3 consists of 12 residues. The V gene lost 3 bases and the J gene lost 4 bases, with 4 bases spanning the gap. CDR1 is MGHRA, CDR2 YSYEKL, per germline. CDR3 protein: CASSHEGNTIYF. CDR3 DNA sequence: TGCGCCAGCAGCCACGAGGGAAACACCATATATTTT.